The rows below give T cell receptor beta chains drawn from one sample of a study of molecular identifiers for immune sequencing clone quantification. TCRdb redid the calling of the PCR reads with MiXCR, one entry per CDR3 protein. The table records about 70,000 distinct CDR3 sequences, over 15% of them present only once. Sequenced material: naive CD8+ T cells from blood, with Jurkat cell RNA spiked in. Receptor source: a human donor in good health. Some libraries in this study had Jurkat cell RNA spiked in. Each CDR3 is given with its conserved first and last residue. The D gene is left open where the match is weak. Size is stated for part of the rows, as once, few or many counts, or as a class when the clone is expanded.

-	TRBJ2-1	-	TRBV28	14	CASSLVGTGNEQFF	TGTGCCAGCAGTTTAGTAGGGACTGGCAATGAGCAGTTCTTC
-	TRBJ1-1	many	TRBV29-1	11	CSAQLNTEAFF	TGCAGCGCGCAGCTCAACACTGAAGCTTTCTTT
-	TRBJ2-1	many	TRBV6-5	13	CASSYSMGFGQFF	TGTGCCAGCAGTTACTCGATGGGATTTGGGCAGTTCTTC
-	TRBJ2-7	many	TRBV4-1	15	CASSKQSGGHYEQYF	TGCGCCAGCAGCAAACAATCAGGGGGGCACTACGAGCAGTACTTC
TRBD1	TRBJ2-7	-	TRBV6-6	15	CASSTTGGSTYEQYF	TGTGCCAGCAGCACTACAGGGGGCAGTACCTACGAGCAGTACTTC
TRBD2	TRBJ2-5	many	TRBV27	16	CASSIGAGVLQETQYF	TGTGCCAGCAGTATAGGAGCGGGAGTCCTCCAAGAGACCCAGTACTTC
-	TRBJ2-7	few	TRBV6-5	13	CATAPSYSYEQYF	TGTGCCACCGCACCCTCTTACTCCTACGAGCAGTACTTC
-	TRBJ2-1	medium-sized	TRBV7-2	13	CASSTDWPNEQFF	TGTGCCAGCAGCACGGACTGGCCCAATGAGCAGTTCTTC
-	TRBJ2-5	many	TRBV20-1	16	CSAPLTGESFMETQYF	TGCAGTGCTCCCCTAACGGGAGAGTCTTTTATGGAGACCCAGTACTTC
-	TRBJ2-2	many	TRBV4-2	16	CASSQDSSVNTGELFF	TGTGCCAGCAGCCAAGATTCTAGCGTGAACACCGGGGAGCTGTTTTTT
-	TRBJ1-1	many	TRBV7-9	14	CASSPEGMNTEAFF	TGTGCCAGCAGCCCCGAAGGGATGAACACTGAAGCTTTCTTT
-	TRBJ1-1	many	TRBV5-1	14	CASSLSLMNTEAFF	TGCGCCAGCAGCTTGTCACTCATGAACACTGAAGCTTTCTTT
-	TRBJ2-7	many	TRBV28	19	CASTTFMTENKPRSYEQYF	TGTGCCAGTACAACATTCATGACAGAGAATAAGCCAAGATCCTACGAGCAGTACTTC
-	TRBJ1-1	many	TRBV2	11	CAVRMNTEAFF	TGTGCCGTACGGATGAACACTGAAGCTTTCTTT
TRBD2	TRBJ2-7	many	TRBV29-1	13	CSVETSGRYEQYF	TGCAGCGTTGAAACTAGCGGGCGCTACGAGCAGTACTTC
-	TRBJ2-2	many	TRBV7-9	16	CASSLKSNPFAGELFF	TGTGCCAGCAGCTTAAAGTCAAACCCATTCGCCGGGGAGCTGTTTTTT
TRBD2	TRBJ2-3	few	TRBV12-3/TRBV12-4	15	CGSSWTSGSTDTQYF	TGTGGCAGCTCCTGGACTAGCGGTAGCACAGATACGCAGTATTTT
-	TRBJ2-7	many	TRBV4-1	15	CASSQEPGTNYEQYF	TGCGCCAGCAGCCAAGAACCGGGAACCAACTACGAGCAGTACTTC
TRBD1	TRBJ2-7	many	TRBV7-8	13	CASSVTGAYEQYF	TGTGCCAGCAGCGTGACAGGGGCCTACGAGCAGTACTTC
TRBD1	TRBJ1-1	-	TRBV7-9	14	CTSSYSGQGAEAFF	TGTACCAGCAGCTATTCGGGACAGGGGGCTGAAGCTTTCTTT
-	TRBJ2-5	many	TRBV5-1	14	CASSLEGGQETQYF	TGCGCCAGCAGCTTGGAAGGGGGCCAAGAGACCCAGTACTTC
-	TRBJ1-4	-	TRBV6-6	13	CASRTRSNEKLLF	TGTGCCAGCAGAACGCGTAGTAATGAAAAACTGCTTTTT
-	TRBJ1-1	medium-sized	TRBV6-2/TRBV6-3	15	CASREQGMMNTEAFF	TGTGCCAGCAGGGAGCAGGGTATGATGAACACTGAAGCTTTCTTT
-	TRBJ2-3	many	TRBV7-9	15	CASSSLLGTTDTQYF	TGTGCCAGCAGCTCCCTCTTGGGTACCACAGATACGCAGTATTTT
-	TRBJ2-7	many	TRBV4-1	14	CASSQVGGANEQYF	TGCGCCAGCAGCCAAGTAGGCGGGGCCAACGAGCAGTACTTC
TRBD2	TRBJ2-1	-	TRBV6-5	16	CAGSSPGLAPYNEQFF	TGTGCCGGCAGTTCCCCGGGACTAGCGCCTTACAATGAGCAGTTCTTC
TRBD1	TRBJ1-4	few	TRBV24-1	18	CATSDSDRARTTNEKLFF	TGTGCCACCAGTGACTCGGACAGGGCGAGGACAACTAATGAAAAACTGTTTTTT
TRBD1	TRBJ2-1	many	TRBV27	15	CASSPGTGFGSEQFF	TGTGCCAGCAGCCCCGGGACAGGTTTTGGTAGTGAGCAGTTCTTC
TRBD2	TRBJ2-7	few	TRBV27	19	CASSRTAGTSGRFNYEQYF	TGTGCCAGCAGTAGGACAGCCGGGACTAGCGGGAGGTTCAACTACGAGCAGTACTTC
TRBD2	TRBJ2-3	medium-sized	TRBV7-2	16	CASSSPVREATDTQYF	TGTGCCAGCAGCTCCCCGGTGCGGGAGGCCACAGATACGCAGTATTTT
-	TRBJ1-1	many	TRBV7-8	19	CASSLAPHLALYRNTEAFF	TGTGCCAGCAGCTTAGCGCCTCATCTAGCTTTGTATCGAAACACTGAAGCTTTCTTT